Shown below are 11 T cell receptor beta chains from a single sample sequenced in a study of breast tumors, draining lymph nodes, adjacent tissues. TCRdb reanalysed the multiplex PCR reads using MiXCR and keeps one entry per CDR3 protein. The sample yields some 150,000 distinct CDR3 sequences, around 33% seen once. Axillary draining lymph nodes of breast cancer patients supplied the node samples. Sequenced material: axillary lymph node tissue. These receptors were obtained from a female donor with breast cancer. Some clones in this sample may be carry-over from other donors' samples.

This clonotype was counted at least ten times. The chain combines TRBV9 with TRBJ2-1, with D maybe TRBD2 (6 bases). Trimming removed 4 bases from V and 3 bases from J, with 14 bases in between. From germline, CDR1 is SGDLS and CDR2 YYNGEE. CDR3 length equals 15 residues. The CDR3 here is CASSSTGTHYNEQFF. Written as DNA, the CDR3 is TGTGCCAGCAGCAGCACCGGGACTCACTACAATGAGCAGTTCTTC. The whole variable domain, remainder taken from reference TRBV9 and TRBJ2-1, is DSGVTQTPKHLITATGQRVTLRCSPRSGDLSVYWYQQSLDQGLQFLIQYYNGEERAKGNILERFSAQQFPDLHSELNLSSLELGDSALYFCASSSTGTHYNEQFFGPGTRLTVL.

Many counts were recorded for this clonotype. The chain has TRBV13 and TRBJ2-7, with unresolved D. The V end lost 5 bases, the J end lost 7 bases, and 12 bases lay between the germline ends. This CDR3 comprises 12 residues. From germline, CDR1 is PRHDT and CDR2 FYEKMQ (reference sequence). The CDR3 is CASSRPIGEQYF. DNA for the CDR3: TGTGCCAGCAGCCGACCCATAGGGGAGCAGTACTTC.

This sequence joins TRBV5-1 and TRBJ1-1, with D uncertain. The ends were cut back, 3 bases at V and 1 base at J, with 10 bases in the middle. The CDR3 consists of 14 residues. Germline V gene lookup returns CDR1 SGHRS and CDR2 YFSETQ. The DNA for the CDR3 is TGCGCCAGCAGCTCTGGAGTCCCGAACACTGAAGCTTTCTTT. This gives the protein CASSSGVPNTEAFF.

The V and J genes are TRBV29-1 and TRBJ2-7; D call uncertain. Trimming shortened V by 1 base and J by 5 bases, and 12 bases separated the two germline ends. This CDR3 is built from 13 residues. Germline CDR1 is SQVTM and CDR2 is ANQGSEA. CDR3 sequence (DNA): TGCAGCGTTGAAGCCAGCAGGAAGAACGAGCAGTACTTC. Its translation: CSVEASRKNEQYF.

The CDR3, as DNA: TGTGCCAGCAGCTCGTCTCGGCCGGGGACCGGGGAGCTGTTTTTT. It is translated as CASSSSRPGTGELFF. The J gene is TRBJ2-2, the V gene TRBV7-3; tentative D call: TRBD2 (5 bases). Germline V CDR1 and CDR2: SGHTA, FQGTGA. CDR3 length: 15 residues. Trimming took 4 bases from V and 5 from J, leaving 14 bases between them.

This sequence joins TRBV25-1 and TRBJ1-5; perhaps TRBD1 as D (6 bases). This CDR3 has 11 residues. Germline CDR1 and CDR2: MGHDK and SYGVNS. Trimming removed 3 bases at V and 13 bases at J, with 10 bases between. The CDR3 loop reads CASSEWDTQHF. CDR3 in DNA: TGTGCCAGCAGTGAGTGGGACACTCAGCATTTT. Complete variable domain (other parts from reference TRBV25-1 and TRBJ1-5): EADIYQTPRYLVIGTGKKITLECSQTMGHDKMYWYQQDPGMELHLIHYSYGVNSTEKGDLSSESTVSRIRTEHFPLTLESARPSHTSQYLCASSEWDTQHFGDGTRLSIL.

This clonotype was detected many times. It may be a read error: a sequence one base away is much more abundant. The genes are TRBV7-9 and TRBJ2-5; 7 bases match TRBD1. Losses at the gene ends were 2 bases for V and 9 bases for J; bases not matched to a gene: 18. Germline V gives CDR1 SEHNR, CDR2 FQNEAQ (reference sequence). This CDR3 comprises 17 residues. The CDR3 spells CASSLRVHRGPAEPQYF. The CDR3 DNA is TGTGCCAGCAGCTTACGTGTTCACAGGGGCCCCGCGGAGCCCCAGTACTTC.

This clonotype was detected once. A much larger clone differs from this one at a single base, so this may be a read error. The J gene is TRBJ1-2, the V gene TRBV28; the D is unclear. Between the trimmed V and J ends, which lost 1 base and 7 bases, there was a span of 16 bases. The germline V gene has CDR1 MDHEN and CDR2 SYDVKM. The length of the CDR3 is 15 residues. CDR3 amino acids: CASSLYDGVGVGYTF. The CDR3 bases are TGTGCCAGCAGTTTATACGACGGGGTAGGCGTTGGCTACACCTTC.

This clonotype was observed at least ten times. The chain combines TRBV9 with TRBJ2-1; 9 bases fit TRBD1. Per germline, CDR1 SGDLS and CDR2 YYNGEE. With 4 bases clipped from V and 8 bases from J, the junction kept 7 bases outside the gene matches. This CDR3 comprises 14 residues. The CDR3 reads CASSSDRGLYEQFF. The CDR3 DNA reads as TGTGCCAGCAGCTCGGACAGGGGTTTGTATGAGCAGTTCTTC.

In this sample, this clonotype turned up many times. At one of its ends the junction is not consistent with the germline gene, which may arise from a read error. V and J are TRBV29-1 and TRBJ1-4, with a weak D call TRBD1 (5 bases). CDR1 and CDR2 (germline): SQVTM, ANQGSEA. The CDR3 runs 12 residues. CDR3 protein: CGVERGSEKLFF. CDR3 sequence (DNA): TGCGGCGTTGAAAGGGGCAGCGAAAAACTGTTTTTT.

In this sample, this clonotype turned up many times. The rearrangement links TRBV5-1 to TRBJ2-3, with 8 bases that match TRBD2. CDR3 length: 15 residues. The junction had 10 bases not matched to a gene; V was cut back by 4 bases and J by 6 bases. Looked up from germline, CDR1 is SGHRS and CDR2 is YFSETQ. DNA for the CDR3: TGCGCCAGCAGCCCCTCGGCGGGAGGAGCGGATACGCAGTATTTT. Its protein is CASSPSAGGADTQYF.